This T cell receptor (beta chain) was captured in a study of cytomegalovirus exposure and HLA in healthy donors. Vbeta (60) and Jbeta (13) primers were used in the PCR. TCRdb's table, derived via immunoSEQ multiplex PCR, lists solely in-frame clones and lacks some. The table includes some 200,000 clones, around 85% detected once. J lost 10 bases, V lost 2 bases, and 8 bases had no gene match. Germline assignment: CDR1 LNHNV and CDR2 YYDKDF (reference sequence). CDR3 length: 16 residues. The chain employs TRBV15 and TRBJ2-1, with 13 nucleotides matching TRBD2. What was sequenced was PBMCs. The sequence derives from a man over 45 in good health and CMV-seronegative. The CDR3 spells CATSRSVLLAGGEQFF. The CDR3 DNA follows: TGTGCCACCAGCAGAAGCGTACTACTAGCGGGAGGGGAGCAGTTCTTC. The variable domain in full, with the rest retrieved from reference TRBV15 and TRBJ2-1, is DAMVIQNPRYQVTQFGKPVTLSCSQTLNHNVMYWYQQKSSQAPKLLFHYYDKDFNNEADTPDNFQSRRPNTSFCFLDIRSPGLGDTAMYLCATSRSVLLAGGEQFFGPGTRLTVL.